This TCR beta chain was retrieved from a study of OX40 agonist ivuxolimab in advanced cancers. About the research overall: A history of anti-PD-1, anti-PD-L1 or anti-CTLA-4 therapy was acceptable, and 40% to 45% had some. Study-level points and caveats: Partly responding patients at 0.1-3.0 mg/kg showed some of the smallest clonal expansion.

This clone appeared once. Antigen unknown. Assay: immunoSEQ multiplex PCR; the TCRdb copy retains only in-frame clones and omits some. The table has some 86,000 clones, about 92% seen once. This CDR3 has 15 amino acids. Trimming at V came to 0 bases and at J to 8 bases, leaving 2 bases not matched to a gene. Germline CDR1 is SGHDN and CDR2 is FVKESK. This receptor was identified in an adult with an advanced solid tumor such as melanoma, head and neck, liver or kidney cancer. The sample here was CD4+ or CD8+ T cells sorted from blood, taken in a trial of the OX40 agonist ivuxolimab. The rearrangement links TRBV14 to TRBJ2-1; TRBD2 agrees at 12 bases. This chain's CDR3 is CASSQELAGGYEQFF. The DNA of the CDR3 is TGTGCCAGCAGCCAAGAGCTAGCGGGGGGGTATGAGCAGTTCTTC.